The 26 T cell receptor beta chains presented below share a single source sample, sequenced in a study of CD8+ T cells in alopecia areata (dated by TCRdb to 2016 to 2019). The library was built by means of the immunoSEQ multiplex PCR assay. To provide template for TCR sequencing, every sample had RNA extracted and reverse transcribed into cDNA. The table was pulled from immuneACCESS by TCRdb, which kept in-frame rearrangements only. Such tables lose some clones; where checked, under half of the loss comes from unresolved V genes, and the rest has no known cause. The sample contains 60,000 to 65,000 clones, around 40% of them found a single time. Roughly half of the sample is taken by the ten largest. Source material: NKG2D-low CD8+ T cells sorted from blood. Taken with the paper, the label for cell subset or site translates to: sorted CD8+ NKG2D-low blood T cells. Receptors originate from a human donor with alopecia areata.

For the CDR3, the DNA is TGCAGCGTTGAAGGGATGGGGGATGAGCAGTTCTTC. Its protein is CSVEGMGDEQFF. The chain is built from TRBV29-1 and TRBJ2-1; the D gene could be TRBD1 or TRBD2 (5 bases each). Germline V gene lookup returns CDR1 SQVTM and CDR2 ANQGSEA. The CDR3 totals 12 residues. The V and J ends lost 1 base and 8 bases respectively, with 9 bases between them.

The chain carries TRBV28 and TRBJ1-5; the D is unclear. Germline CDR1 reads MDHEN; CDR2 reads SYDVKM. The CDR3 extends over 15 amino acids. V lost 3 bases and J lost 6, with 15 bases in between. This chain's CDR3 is CASSLSLIGLQPQHF. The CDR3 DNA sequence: TGTGCCAGCAGTTTGAGCTTGATCGGGCTTCAGCCCCAGCATTTT.

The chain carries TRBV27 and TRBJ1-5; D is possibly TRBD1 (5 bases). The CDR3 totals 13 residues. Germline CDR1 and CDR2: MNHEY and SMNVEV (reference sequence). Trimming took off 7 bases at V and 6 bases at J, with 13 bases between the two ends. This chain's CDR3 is CASTGFLGQPQHF. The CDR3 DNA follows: TGTGCCAGCACAGGGTTTCTAGGTCAGCCCCAGCATTTT.

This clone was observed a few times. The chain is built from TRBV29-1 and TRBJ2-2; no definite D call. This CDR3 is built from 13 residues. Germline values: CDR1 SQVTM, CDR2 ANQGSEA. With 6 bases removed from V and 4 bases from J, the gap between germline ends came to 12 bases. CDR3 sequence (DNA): TGCAGCGTGACCGACTGGTTCACCGGGGAGCTGTTTTTT. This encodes CSVTDWFTGELFF.

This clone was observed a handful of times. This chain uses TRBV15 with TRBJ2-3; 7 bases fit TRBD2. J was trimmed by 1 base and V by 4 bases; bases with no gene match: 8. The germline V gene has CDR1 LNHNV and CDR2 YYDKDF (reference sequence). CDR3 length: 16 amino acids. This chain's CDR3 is CATSNRPREGTDTQYF. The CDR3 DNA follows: TGTGCCACCAGCAACCGACCCCGGGAGGGCACAGATACGCAGTATTTT.

CDR3 loop: CATGLAGSSYEQYF. CDR3 nucleotide sequence: TGTGCCACAGGACTAGCGGGGAGCTCCTACGAGCAGTACTTC. The chain uses TRBV10-3 and TRBJ2-7; 12 bases match TRBD2. The CDR3 contains 14 residues. Germline CDR1 reads ENHRY; CDR2 reads SYGVKD. V was clipped by 10 bases and J by 0 bases; unmatched bases: 4.

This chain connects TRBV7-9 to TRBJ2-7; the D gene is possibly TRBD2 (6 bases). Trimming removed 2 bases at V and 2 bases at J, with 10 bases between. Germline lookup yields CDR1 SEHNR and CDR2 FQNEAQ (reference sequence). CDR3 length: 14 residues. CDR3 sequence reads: CASSLLPGAYEQYF. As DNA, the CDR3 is TGTGCCAGCAGCTTACTACCGGGGGCCTACGAGCAGTACTTC.

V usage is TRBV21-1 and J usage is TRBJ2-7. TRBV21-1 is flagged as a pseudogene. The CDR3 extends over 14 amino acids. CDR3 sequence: CASEDGAAAYEQYF. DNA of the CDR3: TGTGCCAGCGAAGACGGGGCGGCGGCATACGAGCAGTACTTC.

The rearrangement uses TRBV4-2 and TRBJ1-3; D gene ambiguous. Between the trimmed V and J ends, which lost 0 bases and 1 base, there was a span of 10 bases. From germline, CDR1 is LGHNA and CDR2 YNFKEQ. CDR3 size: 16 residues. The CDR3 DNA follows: TGTGCCAGCAGCCAAGATCTTTCACTTTCTGGAAACACCATATATTTT. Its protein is CASSQDLSLSGNTIYF.

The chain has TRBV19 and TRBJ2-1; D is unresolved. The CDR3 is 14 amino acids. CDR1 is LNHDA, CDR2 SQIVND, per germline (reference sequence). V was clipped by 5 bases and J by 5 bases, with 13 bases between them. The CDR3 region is CASSETPGHNEQFF. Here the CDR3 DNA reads TGTGCCAGTAGTGAGACGCCGGGTCACAATGAGCAGTTCTTC.

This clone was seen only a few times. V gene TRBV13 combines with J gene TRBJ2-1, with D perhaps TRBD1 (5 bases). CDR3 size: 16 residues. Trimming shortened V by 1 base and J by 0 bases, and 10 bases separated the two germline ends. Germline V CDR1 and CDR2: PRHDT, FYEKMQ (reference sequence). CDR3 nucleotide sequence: TGTGCCAGCAGCTTAGAGGGCAGGGTCTCCTACAATGAGCAGTTCTTC. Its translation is CASSLEGRVSYNEQFF.

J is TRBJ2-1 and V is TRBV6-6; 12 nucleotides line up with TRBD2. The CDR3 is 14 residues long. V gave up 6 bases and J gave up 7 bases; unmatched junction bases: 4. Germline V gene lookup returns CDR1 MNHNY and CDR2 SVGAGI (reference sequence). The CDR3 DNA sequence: TGTGCCAGCAGGTGGACTAGCGGGGTAAATGAGCAGTTCTTC. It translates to CASRWTSGVNEQFF.

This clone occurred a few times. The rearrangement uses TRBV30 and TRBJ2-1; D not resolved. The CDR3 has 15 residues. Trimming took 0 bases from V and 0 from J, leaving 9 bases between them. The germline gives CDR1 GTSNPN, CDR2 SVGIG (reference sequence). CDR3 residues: CAWSVDGASYNEQFF. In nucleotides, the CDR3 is TGTGCCTGGAGTGTAGATGGAGCCTCCTACAATGAGCAGTTCTTC.

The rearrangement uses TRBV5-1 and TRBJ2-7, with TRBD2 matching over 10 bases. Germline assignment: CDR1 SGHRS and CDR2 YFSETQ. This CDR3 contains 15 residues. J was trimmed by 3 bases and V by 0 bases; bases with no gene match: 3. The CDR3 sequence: CASSLEAGGIYEQYF. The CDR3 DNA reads TGCGCCAGCAGCTTGGAAGCGGGAGGGATCTACGAGCAGTACTTC.

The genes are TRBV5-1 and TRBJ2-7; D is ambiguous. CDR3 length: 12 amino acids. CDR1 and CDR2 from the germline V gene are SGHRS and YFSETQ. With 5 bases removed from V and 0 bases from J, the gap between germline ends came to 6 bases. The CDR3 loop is CASRMSSYEQYF. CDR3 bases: TGCGCCAGCAGGATGAGCTCCTACGAGCAGTACTTC.

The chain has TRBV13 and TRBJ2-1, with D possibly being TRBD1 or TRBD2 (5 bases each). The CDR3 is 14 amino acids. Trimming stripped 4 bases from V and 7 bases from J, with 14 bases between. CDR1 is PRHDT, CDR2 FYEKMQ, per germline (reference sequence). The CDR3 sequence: CASSYRMGPNEQFF. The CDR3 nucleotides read TGTGCCAGCAGCTATCGAATGGGACCGAATGAGCAGTTCTTC. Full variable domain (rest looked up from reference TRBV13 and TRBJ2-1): AAGVIQSPRHLIKEKRETATLKCYPIPRHDTVYWYQQGPGQDPQFLISFYEKMQSDKGSIPDRFSAQQFSDYHSELNMSSLELGDSALYFCASSYRMGPNEQFFGPGTRLTVL.

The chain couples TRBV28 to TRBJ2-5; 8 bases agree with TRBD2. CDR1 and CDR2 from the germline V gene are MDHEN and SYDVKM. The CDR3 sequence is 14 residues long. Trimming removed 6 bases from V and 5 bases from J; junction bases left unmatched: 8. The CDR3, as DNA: TGTGCCAGCAGGAGCGGGAGTCGACGTGAGACCCAGTACTTC. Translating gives CASRSGSRRETQYF. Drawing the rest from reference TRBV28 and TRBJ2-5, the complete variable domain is DVKVTQSSRYLVKRTGEKVFLECVQDMDHENMFWYRQDPGLGLRLIYFSYDVKMKEKGDIPEGYSVSREKKERFSLILESASTNQTSMYLCASRSGSRRETQYFGPGTRLLVL.

The CDR3 DNA follows: TGTGCCAGTAGATATGCAGCGGAGGGAGCTTTCTTT. Translating it yields CASRYAAEGAFF. This chain connects TRBV19 to TRBJ1-1; no reliable D call. Trimming cost V 6 bases and J 10 bases, with 15 bases left between them. CDR3 length equals 12 residues. In germline, CDR1 is LNHDA, CDR2 SQIVND (reference sequence).

The CDR3 nucleotides are TGTGCCAGCAGGGTTCGGGACAGGCGGAATGAAAAACTGTTTTTT. Encoded protein: CASRVRDRRNEKLFF. The chain employs TRBV2 and TRBJ1-4, with 8 bases fitting TRBD1. CDR1 is SNHLY, CDR2 FYNNEI, per germline. The CDR3 is 15 amino acids. The J segment lost 5 bases and the V segment lost 6 bases, leaving 8 bases of the junction unmatched.

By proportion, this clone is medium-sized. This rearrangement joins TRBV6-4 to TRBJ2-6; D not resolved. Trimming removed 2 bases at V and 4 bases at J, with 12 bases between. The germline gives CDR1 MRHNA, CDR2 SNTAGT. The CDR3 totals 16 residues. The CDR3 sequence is CASSDDVQSGANVLTF. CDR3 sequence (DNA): TGTGCCAGCAGTGACGATGTTCAGTCCGGGGCCAACGTCCTGACTTTC.

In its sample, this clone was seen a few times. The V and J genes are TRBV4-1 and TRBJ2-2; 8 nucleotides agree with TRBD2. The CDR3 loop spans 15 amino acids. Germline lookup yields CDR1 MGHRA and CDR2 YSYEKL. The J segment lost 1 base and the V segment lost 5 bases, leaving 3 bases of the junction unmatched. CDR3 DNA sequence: TGCGCCAGCAGCTCGGGACTAGGGAACACCGGGGAGCTGTTTTTT. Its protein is CASSSGLGNTGELFF.

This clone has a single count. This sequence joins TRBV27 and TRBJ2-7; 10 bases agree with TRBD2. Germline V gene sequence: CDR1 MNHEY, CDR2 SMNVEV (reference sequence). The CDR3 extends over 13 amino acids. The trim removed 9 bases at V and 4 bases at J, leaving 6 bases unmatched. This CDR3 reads CASRLAGSYEQYF. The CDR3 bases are TGTGCCAGTCGACTAGCGGGTTCTTACGAGCAGTACTTC.

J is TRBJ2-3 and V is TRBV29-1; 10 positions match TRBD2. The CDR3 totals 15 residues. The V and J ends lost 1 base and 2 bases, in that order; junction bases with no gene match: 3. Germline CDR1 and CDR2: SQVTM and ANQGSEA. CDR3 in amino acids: CSVEGSGRTTDTQYF. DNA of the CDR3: TGCAGCGTTGAAGGTAGCGGGAGGACCACAGATACGCAGTATTTT.

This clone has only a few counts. CDR3 region: CASSQDRAVLSGNTIYF. CDR3 DNA: TGCGCCAGCAGCCAAGATAGGGCAGTGCTCTCTGGAAACACCATATATTTT. The V and J genes are TRBV4-3 and TRBJ1-3; D is unresolved. Trimming took 0 bases from V and 0 from J, leaving 12 bases between them. CDR3 length: 17 residues. The germline V gene encodes CDR1 LGHNA and CDR2 YSLEER.

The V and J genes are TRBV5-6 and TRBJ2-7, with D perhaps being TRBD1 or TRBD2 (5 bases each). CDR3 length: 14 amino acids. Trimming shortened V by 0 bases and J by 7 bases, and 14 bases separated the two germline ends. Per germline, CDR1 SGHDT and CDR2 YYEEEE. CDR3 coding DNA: TGTGCCAGCAGCTTGGCCGGGACGCGTGGAGAGCAGTACTTC. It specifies CASSLAGTRGEQYF.

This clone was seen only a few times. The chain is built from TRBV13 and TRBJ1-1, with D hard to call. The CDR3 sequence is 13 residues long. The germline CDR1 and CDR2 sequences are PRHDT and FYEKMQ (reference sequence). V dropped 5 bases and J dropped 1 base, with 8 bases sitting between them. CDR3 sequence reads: CASSGRANTEAFF. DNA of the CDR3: TGTGCCAGCAGCGGACGTGCGAACACTGAAGCTTTCTTT.